This T cell receptor beta chain was obtained from a study of TIL therapy for anti-PD-1-resistant metastatic lung cancer. Sequencing used immunoSEQ v3. Clones were read by immunoSEQ multiplex PCR, and TCRdb kept only the in-frame ones, dropping some. The top ten hold under 7.5% of the sample, which has tens of thousands of clones, 78% seen once. The time point denotes: pre-treatment sample, taken before nivolumab and TIL therapy. The sequence came from a person between 25 and 79 years old with non-small cell lung cancer. Sequencing was performed on blood, taken at baseline.

DNA of the CDR3: TGTGCCAGCTCACCAGGGTCCGGCTACACCTTC. Its translation: CASSPGSGYTF. The V and J genes are TRBV18 and TRBJ1-2; no definite D call. CDR1 and CDR2 (germline): KGHSH, LQKENI. CDR3 length: 11 residues. Trimming removed 2 bases at V and 8 bases at J, with 6 bases between.